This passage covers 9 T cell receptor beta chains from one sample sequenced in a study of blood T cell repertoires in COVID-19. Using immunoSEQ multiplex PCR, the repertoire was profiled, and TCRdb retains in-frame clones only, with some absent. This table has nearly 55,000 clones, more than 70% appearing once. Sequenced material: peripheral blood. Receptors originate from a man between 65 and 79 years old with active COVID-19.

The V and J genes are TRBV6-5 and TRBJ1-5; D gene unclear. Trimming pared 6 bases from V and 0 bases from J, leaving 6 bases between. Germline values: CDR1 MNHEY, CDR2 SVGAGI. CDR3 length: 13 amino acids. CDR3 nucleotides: TGTGCCAGCAGGCCTACTAGCAATCAGCCCCAGCATTTT. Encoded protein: CASRPTSNQPQHF.

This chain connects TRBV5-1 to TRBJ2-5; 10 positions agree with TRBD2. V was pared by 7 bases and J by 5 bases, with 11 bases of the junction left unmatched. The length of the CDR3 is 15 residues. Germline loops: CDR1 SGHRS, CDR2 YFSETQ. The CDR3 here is CASQISGGAVETQYF. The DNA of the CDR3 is TGCGCCAGCCAAATCAGCGGGGGGGCCGTCGAGACCCAGTACTTC. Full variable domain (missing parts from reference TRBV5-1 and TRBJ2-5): KAGVTQTPRYLIKTRGQQVTLSCSPISGHRSVSWYQQTPGQGLQFLFEYFSETQRNKGNFPGRFSGRQFSNSRSEMNVSTLELGDSALYLCASQISGGAVETQYFGPGTRLLVL.

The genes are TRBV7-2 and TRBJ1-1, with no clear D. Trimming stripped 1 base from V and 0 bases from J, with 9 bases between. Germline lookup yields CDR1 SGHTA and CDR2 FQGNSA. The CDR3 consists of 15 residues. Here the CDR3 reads CASSLEARMNTEAFF. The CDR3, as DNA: TGTGCCAGCAGCTTAGAGGCCAGGATGAACACTGAAGCTTTCTTT.

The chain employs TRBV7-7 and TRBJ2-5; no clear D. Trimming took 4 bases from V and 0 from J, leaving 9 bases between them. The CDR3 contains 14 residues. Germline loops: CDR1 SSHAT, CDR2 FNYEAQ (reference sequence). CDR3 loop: CASSSSGYQETQYF. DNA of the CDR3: TGTGCCAGCAGCTCCTCCGGGTACCAAGAGACCCAGTACTTC.

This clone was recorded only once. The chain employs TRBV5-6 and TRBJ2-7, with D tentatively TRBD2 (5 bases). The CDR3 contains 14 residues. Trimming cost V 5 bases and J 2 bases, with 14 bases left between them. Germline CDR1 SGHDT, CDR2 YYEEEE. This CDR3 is CASSFPPGTYEQYF. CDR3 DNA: TGTGCCAGCAGTTTCCCCCCCGGGACCTACGAGCAGTACTTC.

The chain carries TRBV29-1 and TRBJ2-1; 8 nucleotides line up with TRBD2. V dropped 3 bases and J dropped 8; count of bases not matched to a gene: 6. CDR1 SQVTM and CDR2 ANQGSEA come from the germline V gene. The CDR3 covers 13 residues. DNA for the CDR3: TGCAGCGTTGATCGGGGGGGGAGACATGAGCAGTTCTTC. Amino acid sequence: CSVDRGGRHEQFF.

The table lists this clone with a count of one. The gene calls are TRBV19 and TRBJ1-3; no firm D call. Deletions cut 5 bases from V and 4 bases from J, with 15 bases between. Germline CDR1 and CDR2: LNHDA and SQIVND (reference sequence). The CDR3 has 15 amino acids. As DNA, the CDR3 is TGTGCCAGTAGTGGAAGGAGGCCTGACGGAAACACCATATATTTT. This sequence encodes CASSGRRPDGNTIYF.

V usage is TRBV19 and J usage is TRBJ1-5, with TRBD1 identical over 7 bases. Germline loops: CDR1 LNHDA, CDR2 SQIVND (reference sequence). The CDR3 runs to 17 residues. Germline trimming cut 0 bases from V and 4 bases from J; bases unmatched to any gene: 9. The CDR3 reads CASSIDLDDRANQPQHF. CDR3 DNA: TGTGCCAGTAGTATAGATCTGGACGACAGGGCTAATCAGCCCCAGCATTTT. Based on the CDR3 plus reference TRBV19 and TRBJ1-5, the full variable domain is DGGITQSPKYLFRKEGQNVTLSCEQNLNHDAMYWYRQDPGQGLRLIYYSQIVNDFQKGDIAEGYSVSREKKESFPLTVTSAQKNPTAFYLCASSIDLDDRANQPQHFGDGTRLSIL.

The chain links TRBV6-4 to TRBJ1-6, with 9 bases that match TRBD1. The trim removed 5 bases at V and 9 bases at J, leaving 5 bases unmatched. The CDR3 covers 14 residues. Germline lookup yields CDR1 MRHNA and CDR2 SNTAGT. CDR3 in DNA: TGTGCCAGCAGTAGACAGGGGGAGGGTTCACCCCTCCACTTT. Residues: CASSRQGEGSPLHF.